The 28 T cell receptor beta chains presented below share a single source sample, sequenced in a study of OX40 agonist ivuxolimab in advanced cancers. Clones were sequenced by immunoSEQ multiplex PCR, and TCRdb holds only the in-frame ones, with some missing. The table has around 15,000 clones, 70% to 90% seen once; the top ten hold roughly 4%. The input for sequencing was CD4+ or CD8+ T cells sorted from blood, taken in a trial of the OX40 agonist ivuxolimab. All receptors come from an adult with an advanced solid tumor such as melanoma, head and neck, liver or kidney cancer.

The chain couples TRBV27 to TRBJ2-7; D may be TRBD1 (6 bases). The ends were cut back, 6 bases at V and 0 bases at J, with 12 bases in the middle. CDR1 and CDR2 (germline): MNHEY, SMNVEV (reference sequence). The length of the CDR3 is 14 residues. DNA for the CDR3: TGTGCCAGCAGAACCGGGACAACCTCCTACGAGCAGTACTTC. It yields the protein CASRTGTTSYEQYF.

The CDR3 reads CASSPPTGAGELFF. The CDR3 nucleotides read TGCGCCAGCAGCCCGCCTACAGGGGCCGGGGAGCTGTTTTTT. This chain joins TRBV5-1 and TRBJ2-2, with 7 bases matching TRBD1. V shed 4 bases and J 6 bases; nucleotides not matched to a gene: 6. Per the germline V gene, CDR1 is SGHRS and CDR2 is YFSETQ. The CDR3 is 14 residues long.

This clone was picked up one time. The J gene is TRBJ2-3, the V gene TRBV7-9; D may match TRBD1 or TRBD2 (5 bases each). The CDR3 has 14 residues. In germline, CDR1 is SEHNR, CDR2 FQNEAQ (reference sequence). V lost 3 bases and J lost 1, with 8 bases in between. DNA for the CDR3: TGTGCCAGCAGCTTTGGGGGAGGCACAGATACGCAGTATTTT. Translation gives CASSFGGGTDTQYF.

The genes are TRBV7-2 and TRBJ2-2; D is unresolved. The CDR3 consists of 13 residues. Germline values: CDR1 SGHTA, CDR2 FQGNSA. The V end lost 2 bases, the J end lost 7 bases, and 8 bases lay between the germline ends. CDR3 nucleotides: TGTGCCAGCAGCTTAAGGCAAAGCGGGGAGCTGTTTTTT. This sequence encodes CASSLRQSGELFF.

The chain has TRBV16 and TRBJ2-6; D unclear. Trimming took 4 bases from V and 2 from J, leaving 9 bases between them. CDR3 length: 15 amino acids. From germline, CDR1 is KGHSY and CDR2 FQNENV. In DNA form, the CDR3 reads TGTGCCAGCAGCCGCCCCCAGGCTGGGGCCAACGTCCTGACTTTC. It codes for CASSRPQAGANVLTF.

V gene TRBV5-1 combines with J gene TRBJ1-1; D is unresolved. The CDR3 sequence is 13 residues long. The germline gives CDR1 SGHRS, CDR2 YFSETQ. Trimming removed 4 bases at V and 1 base at J, with 8 bases between. CDR3 DNA sequence: TGCGCCAGCAGCCGACAAAAGAACACTGAAGCTTTCTTT. This gives the protein CASSRQKNTEAFF.

The chain couples TRBV5-1 to TRBJ2-2; 9 nucleotides match TRBD2. With 2 bases clipped from V and 0 bases from J, the junction kept 5 bases outside the gene matches. The CDR3 runs to 17 residues. CDR1 is SGHRS and CDR2 is YFSETQ in the germline V gene. The CDR3 bases are TGCGCCAGCAGCTTTAATAGCGGGAGCGCGAACACCGGGGAGCTGTTTTTT. This translates into CASSFNSGSANTGELFF. The full variable domain, with the rest looked up from reference TRBV5-1 and TRBJ2-2, is KAGVTQTPRYLIKTRGQQVTLSCSPISGHRSVSWYQQTPGQGLQFLFEYFSETQRNKGNFPGRFSGRQFSNSRSEMNVSTLELGDSALYLCASSFNSGSANTGELFFGEGSRLTVL.

This chain joins TRBV27 and TRBJ1-2; 7 bases match TRBD1. CDR1 and CDR2 (germline): MNHEY, SMNVEV (reference sequence). Trimming at V came to 2 bases and at J to 4 bases, leaving 4 bases not matched to a gene. The CDR3 contains 14 residues. In DNA, the CDR3 is TGTGCCAGCAGTTTAGGGGGACAGACCTATGGCTACACCTTC. Translation gives CASSLGGQTYGYTF.

This clone was observed once. V is TRBV30 and J is TRBJ1-1, with D unclear. V was cut by 3 bases and J by 3 bases, with 11 bases left in between. This CDR3 is built from 13 residues. Germline CDR1 reads GTSNPN; CDR2 reads SVGIG (reference sequence). The DNA for the CDR3 is TGTGCCTGGAGGGGGTGGGCCCACACTGAAGCTTTCTTT. Translating it yields CAWRGWAHTEAFF.

This sequence joins TRBV19 and TRBJ2-5; TRBD2 might be the D (7 bases). Trimming pared 9 bases from V and 5 bases from J, leaving 10 bases between. This CDR3 has 11 residues. Germline-derived CDR1 and CDR2 are LNHDA and SQIVND (reference sequence). This CDR3 is CASGGHETQYF. CDR3 DNA sequence: TGTGCCAGCGGGGGGCACGAGACCCAGTACTTC. The full variable domain, rest sourced from reference TRBV19 and TRBJ2-5, is DGGITQSPKYLFRKEGQNVTLSCEQNLNHDAMYWYRQDPGQGLRLIYYSQIVNDFQKGDIAEGYSVSREKKESFPLTVTSAQKNPTAFYLCASGGHETQYFGPGTRLLVL.

The CDR3 sequence is CASRVGENEQFF. CDR3 in DNA: TGTGCCAGCAGGGTAGGGGAAAATGAGCAGTTCTTC. The rearrangement links TRBV2 to TRBJ2-1; the D gene is possibly TRBD1 (5 bases). Deletions cut 6 bases from V and 7 bases from J, with 10 bases between. The CDR3 is 12 amino acids. CDR1 SNHLY and CDR2 FYNNEI come from the germline V gene.

About this clone: Mismatch with germline at one junction end may stem from a read error. The chain couples TRBV7-6 to TRBJ2-3; TRBD1 aligns across 9 bases. CDR1 and CDR2 from the germline V gene are SGHVS and FNYEAQ. The CDR3 consists of 12 residues. The CDR3 is CASSLIGTGLFF. The CDR3 DNA is TGTGCCAGCAGCTTAATCGGGACAGGGCTTTTTTTT. Full variable domain (remainder filled in from reference TRBV7-6 and TRBJ2-3): GAGVSQSPRYKVTKRGQDVALRCDPISGHVSLYWYRQALGQGPEFLTYFNYEAQQDKSGLPNDRFSAERPEGSISTLTIQRTEQRDSAMYRCASSLIGTGLFFGPGTRLTVL.

The V and J genes are TRBV18 and TRBJ2-3; TRBD2 aligns across 8 bases. Trimming took 2 bases from V and 8 from J; bases not matched to a gene: 9. The V gene's germline CDR1 is KGHSH and CDR2 LQKENI. The CDR3 length is 15 residues. The CDR3 DNA follows: TGTGCCAGCTCACCAGGGCTAGCGGGTTCTGGTACGCAGTATTTT. This translates into CASSPGLAGSGTQYF.

The rearrangement uses TRBV14 and TRBJ2-3; tentative D call: TRBD1 (6 bases). V lost 4 bases and J lost 2, with 10 bases in between. Germline V gives CDR1 SGHDN, CDR2 FVKESK. This CDR3 spans 14 amino acids. The CDR3 DNA reads TGTGCCAGCAGCCGGGGACACCCCACAGATACGCAGTATTTT. This codes for CASSRGHPTDTQYF.

This chain links TRBV2 with TRBJ2-7, with D possibly matching TRBD1 (6 bases). This CDR3 is built from 14 residues. V was shortened by 7 bases and J by 4 bases, with 17 bases between the two germline ends. The germline CDR1 and CDR2 sequences are SNHLY and FYNNEI. The CDR3 nucleotides read TGTGCCAGCAAAAGGGCAGGGGCAGTTTACGAGCAGTACTTC. Its translation is CASKRAGAVYEQYF.

Comments on this clone: One junction end disagrees with the germline gene, perhaps due to a read error. The genes are TRBV28 and TRBJ2-7; D is undetermined. Germline V gene data show CDR1 as MDHEN and CDR2 as SYDVKM. The CDR3 has 14 residues. This chain's CDR3 is CASSLGLNSNEQYF. In nucleotides, the CDR3 is TGTGCCAGCAGTTTGGGCCTTAACTCCAACGAGCAGTACTTC.

The V gene is TRBV5-1, the J gene TRBJ2-5; tentatively, D is TRBD1 (6 bases). V was clipped by 0 bases and J by 1 base, with 13 bases between them. The germline V gene encodes CDR1 SGHRS and CDR2 YFSETQ. The CDR3 has 16 amino acids. CDR3 sequence (DNA): TGCGCCAGCAGCTTGGCCCCCATAGGGGGCCAAGAGACCCAGTACTTC. Encoded protein: CASSLAPIGGQETQYF.

The rearrangement links TRBV5-5 to TRBJ1-3; TRBD1 might be the D (6 bases). Deletions cut 4 bases from V and 1 base from J, with 12 bases between. The germline CDR1 and CDR2 sequences are SGHKS and YYEKEE (reference sequence). CDR3 length: 15 amino acids. In DNA, the CDR3 is TGTGCCAGCAGCCTAGGACAGTTTTCTGGAAACACCATATATTTT. Residues: CASSLGQFSGNTIYF.

The V call is TRBV5-1, the J call TRBJ2-7; perhaps D is TRBD1 or TRBD2 (5 bases each). Deletions cut 9 bases from V and 4 bases from J, with 29 bases between. CDR1 and CDR2 from the germline V gene are SGHRS and YFSETQ. CDR3 size: 17 residues. The CDR3 DNA follows: TGCGCCAACCCGGGACCTTTTTTGTCCGTTTACCTTTACGAGCAGTACTTC. Amino acid sequence: CANPGPFLSVYLYEQYF.

V is TRBV19 and J is TRBJ2-1; TRBD2 might be the D (5 bases). The CDR3 is 14 amino acids. Trimming took 0 bases from V and 13 from J, leaving 16 bases between them. Germline lookup yields CDR1 LNHDA and CDR2 SQIVND (reference sequence). CDR3 sequence: CASSIETAAGLQFF. DNA of the CDR3: TGTGCCAGTAGTATAGAGACGGCGGCGGGCCTACAGTTCTTC. The full variable domain, rest sourced from reference TRBV19 and TRBJ2-1, is DGGITQSPKYLFRKEGQNVTLSCEQNLNHDAMYWYRQDPGQGLRLIYYSQIVNDFQKGDIAEGYSVSREKKESFPLTVTSAQKNPTAFYLCASSIETAAGLQFFGPGTRLTVL.

This clone showed up just once. The chain recombines TRBV18 with TRBJ2-7, with 8 positions matching TRBD2. The V segment lost 3 bases and the J segment 4 bases; nucleotides outside the gene matches: 8. Germline CDR1 is KGHSH and CDR2 is LQKENI. There are 15 residues in the CDR3. The CDR3 sequence: CASSPKTSGPYEQYF. The CDR3 DNA follows: TGTGCCAGCTCACCCAAAACTAGCGGACCGTACGAGCAGTACTTC.

The chain has TRBV2 and TRBJ1-1; TRBD1 might be the D (6 bases). V lost 8 bases, J lost 3 bases, and 13 bases lay in between. CDR3 size: 13 residues. Germline V CDR1 and CDR2: SNHLY, FYNNEI. The CDR3 region has the DNA TGTGCCAGCGGCGCAGGGGCCGACACTGAAGCTTTCTTT. Protein sequence: CASGAGADTEAFF.

The V gene is TRBV7-8, the J gene TRBJ2-5; perhaps TRBD1 as D (7 bases). Germline V CDR1 and CDR2: SGHVS, FQNEAQ. V was cut by 7 bases and J by 2 bases, with 11 bases left in between. The CDR3 is 13 residues long. CDR3 residues: CASIAGGQETQYF. The CDR3 coding sequence is TGTGCCAGCATCGCAGGGGGGCAAGAGACCCAGTACTTC.

The chain is built from TRBV7-9 and TRBJ2-1; 8 positions match TRBD2. There are 13 residues in the CDR3. Unmatched junction bases numbered 5, after V lost 5 bases and J lost 8 bases. CDR1 and CDR2 from the germline V gene are SEHNR and FQNEAQ (reference sequence). DNA of the CDR3: TGTGCCAGCAGCCAAGCGGGAGCGGATGAGCAGTTCTTC. It codes for CASSQAGADEQFF.

This sequence joins TRBV7-9 and TRBJ2-5; tentatively, D is TRBD1 or TRBD2 (6 bases each). With the DNA end fitting TRBJ2-7 better, the J assignment may be wrong. The CDR3 extends over 15 amino acids. Germline V gene sequence: CDR1 SEHNR, CDR2 FQNEAQ (reference sequence). CDR3 coding DNA: TGTGCCAGCAGCCAAAAGATCGGGGGCAACTTCGAGCAGTACTTC. It codes for CASSQKIGGNFEQYF.

This chain links TRBV4-1 with TRBJ1-1; D possibly corresponds to TRBD1 (5 bases). The germline V gene has CDR1 MGHRA and CDR2 YSYEKL. The CDR3 totals 15 residues. The V and J ends lost 3 bases and 3 bases respectively, with 14 bases between them. CDR3 region: CASSQQGLLDTEAFF. The CDR3 nucleotides read TGCGCCAGCAGCCAGCAGGGACTTTTGGACACTGAAGCTTTCTTT.

This chain uses TRBV2 with TRBJ2-1; TRBD2 might be the D (5 bases). Trimming took off 6 bases at V and 2 bases at J, with 14 bases between the two ends. The germline V gene has CDR1 SNHLY and CDR2 FYNNEI. The CDR3 covers 15 residues. This chain's CDR3 is CASSGRDGAYNEQFF. The DNA for the CDR3 is TGTGCCAGCAGCGGACGGGATGGGGCCTACAATGAGCAGTTCTTC.

This clone has just one count. This chain joins TRBV4-1 and TRBJ2-1; D unclear. Trimming removed 0 bases at V and 0 bases at J, with 9 bases between. The CDR3 totals 16 residues. CDR1 is MGHRA and CDR2 is YSYEKL in the germline V gene. CDR3 protein: CASSQDVRSSYNEQFF. In nucleotides, the CDR3 is TGCGCCAGCAGCCAAGATGTGCGGAGCTCCTACAATGAGCAGTTCTTC.